The present entry profiles one T cell receptor (beta chain) with its context. Its specificity is not known. The library was made from cDNA and included unique molecular identifiers. TCRdb called the PCR reads again in MiXCR, with one record for every CDR3 protein. The sample has 500,000 to 600,000 distinct CDR3 sequences; roughly 40% are singletons. CDR1 is SEHNR, CDR2 FQNEAQ, per germline (reference sequence). The CDR3 sequence is 15 residues long. V dropped 5 bases and J dropped 1 base, with 14 bases sitting between them. This record belongs to a study of post-analysis software for immune sequencing data. Study overall: Clinical courses comprised relapsing-remitting, secondary progressive and progressive-relapsing multiple sclerosis.

Study-wide findings and caveats: In patients, TRBV5-6, TRBV5-1 and TRBV20-1 belonged to five or six TRBV segments found more frequently than in controls.

The source is a girl aged 10-17 years with multiple sclerosis. The chain is built from TRBV7-9 and TRBJ2-5; the D gene could be TRBD1 or TRBD2 (5 bases each). The sequencing sample was made of blood. The chain's CDR3 is CASSGLKGTQETQYF. The CDR3 coding sequence is TGTGCCAGCAGCGGCTTAAAAGGGACCCAAGAGACCCAGTACTTC.